A single sample gave rise to the 5 T cell receptor beta chains below, sequenced in a study of T cells in Graves' hyperthyroidism and ophthalmopathy. Amplified regions were TCR beta CDR3 sequences from RNA transcripts. The HTBI primer set drove a first-round RT-PCR of the TCR CDR3. From the multiplex PCR reads, TCRdb called clonotypes with MiXCR, one entry per CDR3 protein. The sample includes about 720,000 distinct CDR3 sequences, roughly 20% of them seen just once. Sequenced: blood. The receptor set was obtained from a woman between 50 and 59 years old with Graves' hyperthyroidism that later progressed to Graves' ophthalmopathy.

The V call is TRBV5-5, the J call TRBJ2-3; 7 nucleotides align to TRBD1. The V gene's germline CDR1 is SGHKS and CDR2 YYEKEE (reference sequence). After removal of 5 bases from V and 5 bases from J, the junction contained 5 bases not matched to a gene. The CDR3 length is 13 residues. The CDR3 protein is CASSRNRGDTQYF. DNA for the CDR3: TGTGCCAGCAGTCGAAACAGGGGAGATACGCAGTATTTT.

The table lists this clonotype with a few counts. V and J are TRBV9 and TRBJ2-2; weak D call: TRBD2 (5 bases). CDR1 is SGDLS and CDR2 is YYNGEE in the germline V gene. The CDR3 contains 14 residues. Between the trimmed V and J ends, which lost 0 bases and 6 bases, there was a span of 9 bases. CDR3 region: CASSVASYPGELFF. Here the CDR3 DNA reads TGTGCCAGCAGCGTAGCTAGCTACCCCGGGGAGCTGTTTTTT.

In regard to this clonotype: Being one base from a much bigger clone, this may be a read error. This CDR3 is missing its conserved last phenylalanine or tryptophan, likely due to a read error. V and J are TRBV6-1 and TRBJ1-1; no clear D gene. The CDR3 is 14 residues long. Germline V gives CDR1 MNHNS, CDR2 SASEGT. Trimming took off 6 bases at V and 1 base at J, with 12 bases between the two ends. CDR3 in amino acids: CASSGLEGNTEAFS. CDR3 coding DNA: TGTGCCAGCAGCGGACTTGAGGGGAACACTGAAGCTTTCTCT.

This clonotype came up many times. The genes are TRBV2 and TRBJ2-5, with 10 bases identical to TRBD1. The CDR3 contains 14 residues. V shed 5 bases, J shed 1 base, and the junction held 1 base outside the gene matches. Germline lookup yields CDR1 SNHLY and CDR2 FYNNEI. CDR3 nucleotides: TGTGCCAGCAGTTGGACAGGGGGCCAAGAGACCCAGTACTTC. Its translation is CASSWTGGQETQYF. Combining the CDR3 with reference TRBV2 and TRBJ2-5 gives the whole variable domain EPEVTQTPSHQVTQMGQEVILRCVPISNHLYFYWYRQILGQKVEFLVSFYNNEISEKSEIFDDQFSVERPDGSNFTLKIRSTKLEDSAMYFCASSWTGGQETQYFGPGTRLLVL.

This clonotype was detected only a few times. The V call is TRBV9, the J call TRBJ2-5; 10 bases agree with TRBD2. Germline assignment: CDR1 SGDLS and CDR2 YYNGEE. Trimming took 0 bases from V and 5 from J; bases not matched to a gene: 7. The CDR3 is 16 residues long. The CDR3 DNA is TGTGCCAGCAGCGTAGAGGCTAGCGGGGGACGGGAGACCCAGTACTTC. Its translation is CASSVEASGGRETQYF.